These 20 T cell receptor beta chains were sequenced from one sample in a study of regulatory T cells in long-lasting Graves disease (dated by TCRdb to the early 2020s). Receptor amplification or capture employed multiplex PCR. Sequencing took place on an Illumina HiSeq 4000. CDR3 regions were amplified by Arm-PCR with iRepertoire HTBI primers to construct TCR beta libraries. TCRdb itself trimmed the public reads at Q25 with fastp, ran MiXCR and retained productive beta chains. Rows matching on CDR3 protein sequence are summarized as one entry with the most common DNA and genes. In all, the sample holds a few hundred thousand distinct CDR3 sequences, and 22% of those were seen once. The ten largest make up around 12% of the sample. The sample's time point, from its label and the paper: persistent/refractory GD, antithyroid drugs over 5 years with positive TRAb. RNA was extracted from PBMCs in TRIzol for both TCR sequencing and RNA sequencing.

The source was peripheral blood mononuclear cells (PBMCs), collected when the disease was refractory, from a patient treated with antithyroid drugs. These receptors originate from a female donor with Graves disease.

A word on this clonotype: An end of the junction differs from the germline gene, which may be a read error. This chain links TRBV12-3 or TRBV12-4 with TRBJ1-2; D gene ambiguous. The CDR3 runs 13 residues. CDR3 sequence (DNA): TGTGCCAACAGTTCGACGGTAAACTATGGCTACACCTTC. As protein: CANSSTVNYGYTF.

This clonotype was seen a handful of times. This rearrangement joins TRBV3-1 to TRBJ2-7; D is unclear. Between the trimmed V and J ends, which lost 0 bases and 10 bases, there was a span of 16 bases. CDR3 size: 14 residues. CDR1 is LGHDT, CDR2 YNNKEL, per germline (reference sequence). This CDR3 is CASSQEPSFQSQYF. CDR3 DNA sequence: TGTGCCAGCAGCCAAGAGCCCAGTTTCCAGTCCCAGTACTTC.

This rearrangement joins TRBV6-5 to TRBJ2-7; D possibly uses TRBD1 or TRBD2 (5 bases each). With 4 bases removed from V and 5 bases from J, the gap between germline ends came to 15 bases. CDR1 is MNHEY and CDR2 is SVGAGI in the germline V gene. This CDR3 is built from 14 residues. The CDR3 loop reads CASSSRGRVDEQYF. The CDR3 nucleotides are TGTGCCAGCAGTTCCCGGGGCCGCGTCGACGAGCAGTACTTC.

Many counts were recorded for this clonotype. The V call is TRBV6-1, the J call TRBJ1-1; D is unclear. The CDR3 has 17 amino acids. Germline CDR1 reads MNHNS; CDR2 reads SASEGT. V gave up 2 bases and J gave up 5 bases, with 21 bases separating them. CDR3 sequence: CASSEILSGRRETEAFF. The CDR3 bases are TGTGCCAGCAGTGAAATCCTATCTGGCAGAAGAGAGACTGAAGCTTTCTTT.

This clonotype was counted at least ten times. The rearrangement uses TRBV20-1 and TRBJ2-7; 10 nucleotides line up with TRBD1. The length of the CDR3 is 14 residues. Per the germline V gene, CDR1 is DFQATT and CDR2 is SNEGSKA (reference sequence). The J segment lost 2 bases and the V segment lost 2 bases, leaving 3 bases of the junction unmatched. CDR3 bases: TGCAGTGCTAGACCGGGACAGGGGACCTACGAGCAGTACTTC. Residues: CSARPGQGTYEQYF.

As concerns this clonotype: A clone one base away is much larger, so this may be a read error. The CDR3 sequence is CASSPWAFGTASTEAFF. CDR3 DNA sequence: TGTGCCAGCAGTCCCTGGGCGTTCGGTACGGCGAGCACTGAAGCTTTCTTT. The V call is TRBV12-3 or TRBV12-4, the J call TRBJ1-1; D ambiguous. V dropped 5 bases and J dropped 4 bases, with 23 bases sitting between them. The CDR3 spans 17 residues.

This clonotype was seen repeatedly, ten times or more. The V gene is TRBV29-1, the J gene TRBJ1-1; a possible D gene is TRBD1 (5 bases). The CDR3 loop spans 13 amino acids. Germline V lookup: CDR1 SQVTM, CDR2 ANQGSEA. Trimming took 4 bases from V and 4 from J, leaving 13 bases between them. CDR3 bases: TGCAGCGTTGGGTCGGGGGGTGGCACTGAAGCTTTCTTT. It is translated as CSVGSGGGTEAFF.

This clonotype was counted at least ten times. The chain employs TRBV11-3 and TRBJ2-7; weak D call: TRBD2 (5 bases). This CDR3 is 12 amino acids long. Germline V CDR1 and CDR2: SGHNT, YENEEA. V was trimmed by 5 bases and J by 6 bases, leaving 11 bases between them. The chain's CDR3 is CASSARGGEQYF. CDR3 in DNA: TGTGCCAGCAGCGCACGGGGTGGCGAGCAGTACTTC.

This clonotype was observed many times. The chain is built from TRBV11-2 and TRBJ1-2; D might be TRBD1 (6 bases). This CDR3 is built from 16 residues. Trimming removed 5 bases from V and 7 bases from J, with 23 bases in between. Per the germline V gene, CDR1 is SGHAT and CDR2 is FQNNGV. The CDR3 DNA sequence: TGTGCCAGCAGCCCTGGGGGCGGCTCCGTCCCCTTTGGCTACACCTTC. Amino acid sequence: CASSPGGGSVPFGYTF.

The rearrangement joins TRBV9 to TRBJ1-1; TRBD1 might be the D (5 bases). The CDR3 sequence is 13 residues long. V was shortened by 5 bases and J by 5 bases, with 13 bases between the two germline ends. Per germline, CDR1 SGDLS and CDR2 YYNGEE. The CDR3 DNA follows: TGTGCCAGCAGTGAATACCAGGGTACTGAAGCTTTCTTT. It is translated as CASSEYQGTEAFF. Full variable domain (remainder filled in from reference TRBV9 and TRBJ1-1): DSGVTQTPKHLITATGQRVTLRCSPRSGDLSVYWYQQSLDQGLQFLIQYYNGEERAKGNILERFSAQQFPDLHSELNLSSLELGDSALYFCASSEYQGTEAFFGQGTRLTVV.

At least ten counts were recorded for this clonotype. This chain links TRBV15 with TRBJ2-5; D may correspond to TRBD1 or TRBD2 (6 bases each). The CDR3 has 16 amino acids. The V end was cut by 3 bases, the J end by 5 bases, with 19 bases between. Looked up from germline, CDR1 is LNHNV and CDR2 is YYDKDF (reference sequence). The CDR3 loop reads CATSSVSGGGRETQYF. The CDR3 region has the DNA TGTGCCACCAGCAGTGTATCCGGAGGGGGTCGGGAGACCCAGTACTTC. Full variable domain (outside the CDR3, taken from reference TRBV15 and TRBJ2-5): DAMVIQNPRYQVTQFGKPVTLSCSQTLNHNVMYWYQQKSSQAPKLLFHYYDKDFNNEADTPDNFQSRRPNTSFCFLDIRSPGLGDTAMYLCATSSVSGGGRETQYFGPGTRLLVL.

At least ten counts were recorded for this clonotype. The chain links TRBV12-3 or TRBV12-4 to TRBJ1-5; tentative D call: TRBD1 (6 bases). CDR3 size: 14 residues. V lost 5 bases to trimming and J lost 5 bases, with 13 bases between them. DNA of the CDR3: TGTGCCAGCAGTCTCTCGACAGGTCATCAGCCCCAGCATTTT. Its protein is CASSLSTGHQPQHF.

This clonotype occurred many times. The chain is built from TRBV20-1 and TRBJ2-5, with D perhaps matching TRBD1 (6 bases). Germline V gene sequence: CDR1 DFQATT, CDR2 SNEGSKA (reference sequence). CDR3 length: 15 amino acids. Deletions cut 3 bases from V and 4 bases from J, with 18 bases between. CDR3 DNA sequence: TGCAGTGCTAGGGGGGCCGGGACCCCGGGAGAGACCCAGTACTTC. It is translated as CSARGAGTPGETQYF.

This clonotype was observed many times. This chain connects TRBV7-2 to TRBJ1-6; TRBD1 matches at 7 bases. Unmatched junction bases numbered 5, after V lost 5 bases and J lost 4 bases. The CDR3 spans 15 residues. Per germline, CDR1 SGHTA and CDR2 FQGNSA. The CDR3 sequence: CASSPQGQYNSPLHF. In nucleotides, the CDR3 is TGTGCCAGCAGCCCTCAGGGACAGTATAATTCACCCCTCCACTTT.

The chain joins TRBV10-3 to TRBJ1-2, with 8 bases matching TRBD1. Losses at the gene ends were 7 bases for V and 6 bases for J; bases not matched to a gene: 7. Germline V CDR1 and CDR2: ENHRY, SYGVKD. The CDR3 has 13 residues. The DNA of the CDR3 is TGTGCCATCAAGCCAGGGGGCCCGGATGGCTACACCTTC. Residues: CAIKPGGPDGYTF.

This clonotype showed up many times. This chain uses TRBV12-3 or TRBV12-4 with TRBJ2-4; 7 bases match TRBD1. J gave up 4 bases and V 7 bases, and 10 bases lay outside the gene matches. The CDR3 is made up of 15 amino acids. The CDR3 reads CASTSIGTDKNIQYF. The CDR3 DNA sequence: TGTGCCAGCACCTCAATCGGGACAGATAAAAACATTCAGTACTTC.

This clonotype has a count of ten or more. This chain uses TRBV12-3 or TRBV12-4 with TRBJ1-2; maybe TRBD1 (5 bases). Trimming removed 6 bases from V and 10 bases from J, with 12 bases in between. This CDR3 region has 11 residues. CDR3 protein: CASRGEGDYTF. The DNA of the CDR3 is TGTGCCAGCAGGGGGGAGGGTGACTACACCTTC.

This clonotype was detected ten times or more. The chain has TRBV28 and TRBJ2-5; TRBD2 aligns across 8 bases. In germline, CDR1 is MDHEN, CDR2 SYDVKM. V lost 6 bases and J lost 3; bases outside the gene matches: 6. The CDR3 is 14 amino acids. The CDR3 reads CASRLAENKETQYF. In DNA, the CDR3 is TGTGCCAGCAGACTAGCGGAGAATAAAGAGACCCAGTACTTC.

At least ten counts were recorded for this clonotype. The chain carries TRBV7-8 and TRBJ1-5; D perhaps matches TRBD1 (5 bases). The CDR3 consists of 17 residues. Germline V gene data show CDR1 as SGHVS and CDR2 as FQNEAQ. V was shortened by 8 bases and J by 0 bases, with 20 bases between the two germline ends. CDR3 DNA: TGTGCCAGCCCGCAGCAGCTTCGGGACTATAGCAATCAGCCCCAGCATTTT. Its protein product is CASPQQLRDYSNQPQHF.

This clonotype was recorded at least ten times. V and J are TRBV28 and TRBJ1-6, with D uncertain. V lost 4 bases, J lost 13 bases, and 23 bases lay in between. The CDR3 has 16 residues. CDR1 is MDHEN, CDR2 SYDVKM, per germline. This CDR3 is CASSSHSGLPVRPLHF. As DNA, the CDR3 is TGTGCCAGCAGTTCCCACTCCGGTCTTCCGGTGAGGCCCCTCCACTTT.